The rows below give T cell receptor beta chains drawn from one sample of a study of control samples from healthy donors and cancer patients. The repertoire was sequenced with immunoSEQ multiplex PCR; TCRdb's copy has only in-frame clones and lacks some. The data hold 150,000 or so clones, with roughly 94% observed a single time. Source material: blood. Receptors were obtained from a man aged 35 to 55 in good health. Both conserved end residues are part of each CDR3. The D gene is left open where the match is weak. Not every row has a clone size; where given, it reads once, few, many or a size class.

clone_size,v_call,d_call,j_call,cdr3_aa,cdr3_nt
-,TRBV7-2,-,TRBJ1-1,CASSLRTGNTEAFF,TGTGCCAGCAGCCTTCGAACAGGAAACACTGAAGCTTTCTTT
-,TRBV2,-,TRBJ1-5,CASNGGGSNQPQHF,TGTGCCAGCAACGGGGGCGGCAGCAATCAGCCCCAGCATTTT
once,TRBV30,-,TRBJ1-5,CAWGGFGQFQPQHF,TGTGCCTGGGGGGGGTTTGGACAGTTCCAGCCCCAGCATTTT
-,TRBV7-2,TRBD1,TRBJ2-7,CASSLDRTGVRQYF,TGTGCCAGCAGCTTAGACAGGACAGGGGTCCGGCAGTACTTC
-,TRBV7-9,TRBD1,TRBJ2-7,CASSLVGDRVEQYF,TGTGCCAGCAGCTTAGTCGGGGACAGGGTGGAGCAGTACTTC
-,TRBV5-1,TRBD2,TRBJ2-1,CASSLGAGVYNEQFF,TGCGCCAGCAGCTTGGGAGCGGGGGTATACAATGAGCAGTTCTTC
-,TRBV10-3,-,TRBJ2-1,CAISELGYKTTTDEQFF,TGTGCCATCAGTGAGCTGGGGTACAAAACTACCACTGATGAGCAGTTCTTC
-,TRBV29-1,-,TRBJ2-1,CSVVIREYSEQFF,TGCAGCGTTGTAATTCGGGAGTATAGTGAGCAGTTCTTC
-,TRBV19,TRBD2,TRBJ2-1,CASSIGGGEQFF,TGTGCCAGTAGTATAGGCGGGGGTGAGCAGTTCTTC
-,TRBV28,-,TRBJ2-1,CASSLSYNEQFF,TGTGCCAGCAGTTTAAGTTACAATGAGCAGTTCTTC
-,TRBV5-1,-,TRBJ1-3,CASSLGGSGNTIYF,TGCGCCAGCAGCTTGGGTGGCTCTGGAAACACCATATATTTT
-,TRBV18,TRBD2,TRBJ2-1,CASSSTSETYNEQFF,TGTGCCAGCTCAAGCACTAGCGAAACCTACAATGAGCAGTTCTTC
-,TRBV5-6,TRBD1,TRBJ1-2,CASSPGTGVYGYTF,TGTGCCAGCAGCCCCGGGACAGGAGTCTATGGCTACACCTTC
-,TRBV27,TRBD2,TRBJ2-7,CASSLSWGGSGYEQYF,TGTGCCAGCAGTTTATCGTGGGGGGGTAGCGGATACGAGCAGTACTTC
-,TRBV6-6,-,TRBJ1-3,CASSFSPSGNTIYF,TGTGCCAGCAGTTTTTCACCCTCTGGAAACACCATATATTTT
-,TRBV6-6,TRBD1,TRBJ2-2,CASSTTGQGTGELFF,TGTGCCAGCAGTACGACGGGACAGGGCACCGGGGAGCTGTTTTTT
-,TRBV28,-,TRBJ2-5,CATLRRARRQETQYF,TGTGCCACCCTGCGGAGGGCGAGAAGACAAGAGACCCAGTACTTC
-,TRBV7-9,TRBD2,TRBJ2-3,CASSLVDSGNTDTQYF,TGTGCCAGCAGCTTGGTGGATAGCGGGAACACAGATACGCAGTATTTT
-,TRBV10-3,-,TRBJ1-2,CAISVGFQGGGYTF,TGTGCCATCAGTGTCGGTTTTCAGGGCGGGGGCTACACCTTC
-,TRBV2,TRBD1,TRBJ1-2,CASTSVAGQGTRNYGYTF,TGTGCCAGCACCTCGGTTGCCGGACAGGGGACCCGTAACTATGGCTACACCTTC
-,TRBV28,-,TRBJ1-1,CASTLSGADTEAFF,TGTGCCAGCACCCTCTCCGGGGCGGACACTGAAGCTTTCTTT
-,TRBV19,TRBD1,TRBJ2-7,CASSTGTGGYEQYF,TGTGCCAGTAGTACCGGGACAGGGGGTTACGAGCAGTACTTC
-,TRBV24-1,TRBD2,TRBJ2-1,CATSEAGTTTPEQFF,TGTGCCACCAGTGAAGCCGGGACTACCACCCCAGAGCAGTTCTTC
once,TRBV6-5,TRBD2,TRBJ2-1,CASSYTPSGGANEQFF,TGTGCCAGCAGTTACACACCTAGCGGGGGGGCGAATGAGCAGTTCTTC
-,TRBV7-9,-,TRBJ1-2,CASSLSGLEGVNYGYTF,TGTGCCAGCAGCTTATCGGGGCTGGAAGGCGTAAACTATGGCTACACCTTC
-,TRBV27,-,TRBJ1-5,CASSSGTDSNQPQHF,TGTGCCAGCAGTTCCGGGACCGATAGCAATCAGCCCCAGCATTTT
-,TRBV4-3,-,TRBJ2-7,CASSQDFISEDEPGKYYEQYF,TGCGCCAGCAGCCAAGATTTCATTTCCGAAGATGAGCCAGGGAAATACTACGAGCAGTACTTC
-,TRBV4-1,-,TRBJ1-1,CASSPLFSDTRNTEAFF,TGCGCCAGCAGCCCCCTCTTTTCGGACACCCGGAACACTGAAGCTTTCTTT
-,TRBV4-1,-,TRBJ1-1,CASSPATGQNTEAFF,TGCGCCAGCAGCCCAGCGACAGGCCAGAACACTGAAGCTTTCTTT
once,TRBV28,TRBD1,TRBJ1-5,CASSFSGGDNQPQHF,TGTGCCAGCAGTTTTTCAGGGGGAGACAATCAGCCCCAGCATTTT
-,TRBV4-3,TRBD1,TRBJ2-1,CASSPYSFGTGHNEQFF,TGCGCCAGCAGCCCATACTCTTTCGGGACAGGTCACAATGAGCAGTTCTTC
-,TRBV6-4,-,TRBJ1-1,CASRISTRQNTEAFF,TGTGCCAGCAGAATTTCCACCCGCCAGAACACTGAAGCTTTCTTT
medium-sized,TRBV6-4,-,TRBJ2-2,CASSAGNTGELFF,TGTGCCAGCAGTGCAGGGAACACCGGGGAGCTGTTTTTT
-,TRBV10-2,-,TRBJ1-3,CASRRGFSGNTIYF,TGCGCCAGCCGGCGGGGCTTCTCTGGAAACACCATATATTTT
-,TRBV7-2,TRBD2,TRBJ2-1,CASSLAPGLADNEQFF,TGTGCCAGCAGCTTAGCCCCGGGACTAGCGGATAATGAGCAGTTCTTC
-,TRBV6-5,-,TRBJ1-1,CASSYGPSTEAFF,TGTGCCAGCAGTTACGGGCCGAGCACTGAAGCTTTCTTT
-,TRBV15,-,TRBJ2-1,CATRGRYNEQFF,TGTGCCACCAGAGGGAGATACAATGAGCAGTTCTTC
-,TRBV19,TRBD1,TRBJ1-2,CASSHRDRSTNYGYTF,TGTGCCAGTAGTCACCGGGACAGATCTACTAACTATGGCTACACCTTC
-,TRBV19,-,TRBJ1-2,CASSRTYGYTF,TGTGCCAGTAGTAGAACATATGGCTACACCTTC
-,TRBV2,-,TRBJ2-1,CASGIVFYNEQFF,TGTGCCAGCGGGATCGTCTTCTACAATGAGCAGTTCTTC
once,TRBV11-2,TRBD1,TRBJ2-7,CASSLDRSGEQYF,TGTGCCAGCAGTCTGGACAGGTCTGGGGAGCAGTACTTC
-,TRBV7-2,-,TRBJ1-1,CASSPKRGGNTEAFF,TGTGCCAGCAGCCCTAAAAGAGGCGGGAACACTGAAGCTTTCTTT
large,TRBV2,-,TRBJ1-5,CASSPGQPQHF,TGTGCCAGCAGTCCGGGACAGCCCCAGCATTTT
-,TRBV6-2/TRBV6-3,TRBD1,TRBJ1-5,CASSYSSTGSNQPQHF,TGTGCCAGCAGTTACTCATCGACAGGGAGCAATCAGCCCCAGCATTTT
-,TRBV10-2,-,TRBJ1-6,CASKMGPPGSPLHF,TGCGCCAGCAAAATGGGGCCTCCGGGTTCACCCCTCCACTTT
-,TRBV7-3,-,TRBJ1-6,CASSLGGQNSPLHF,TGTGCCAGCAGCTTAGGGGGGCAGAATTCACCCCTCCACTTT
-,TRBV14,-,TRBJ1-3,CASSQDIRTSPIYF,TGTGCCAGCAGCCAAGATATTCGGACAAGCCCCATATATTTT
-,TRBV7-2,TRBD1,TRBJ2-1,CASSPRQGWNFEQFF,TGTGCCAGCAGCCCTCGACAGGGGTGGAACTTCGAGCAGTTCTTC
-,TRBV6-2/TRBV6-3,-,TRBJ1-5,CASSYRVGLDNQPQHF,TGTGCCAGCAGTTACCGAGTCGGGTTGGACAATCAGCCCCAGCATTTT
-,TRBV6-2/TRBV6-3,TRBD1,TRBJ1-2,CASSRDRDSKVYGYTF,TGTGCCAGCAGCCGGGACAGGGACAGTAAAGTCTATGGCTACACCTTC
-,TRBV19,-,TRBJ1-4,CASSIGQSTNEKLFF,TGTGCCAGTAGTATAGGACAGTCAACTAATGAAAAACTGTTTTTT
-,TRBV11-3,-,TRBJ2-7,CASRPMGESYEQYF,TGTGCCAGCAGGCCTATGGGAGAGTCCTACGAGCAGTACTTC
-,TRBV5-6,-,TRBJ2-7,CASSPGSRGPYEQYF,TGTGCCAGCAGCCCGGGGAGCCGGGGGCCCTACGAGCAGTACTTC
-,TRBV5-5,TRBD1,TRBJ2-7,CASSLEDRGRQYF,TGTGCCAGCAGCTTGGAGGACAGGGGGCGTCAGTACTTC
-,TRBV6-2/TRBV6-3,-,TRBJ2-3,CASSYGESGTDTQYF,TGTGCCAGCAGTTACGGGGAAAGCGGCACAGATACGCAGTATTTT